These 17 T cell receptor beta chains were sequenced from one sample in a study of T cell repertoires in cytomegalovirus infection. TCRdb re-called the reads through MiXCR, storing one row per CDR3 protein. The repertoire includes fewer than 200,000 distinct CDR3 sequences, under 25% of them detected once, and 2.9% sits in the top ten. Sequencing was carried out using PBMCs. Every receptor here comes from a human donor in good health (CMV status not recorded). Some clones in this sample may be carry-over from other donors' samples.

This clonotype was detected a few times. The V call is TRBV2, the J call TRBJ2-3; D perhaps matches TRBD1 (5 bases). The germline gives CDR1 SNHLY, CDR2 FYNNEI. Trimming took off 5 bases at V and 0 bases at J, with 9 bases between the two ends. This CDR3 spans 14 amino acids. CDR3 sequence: CASSRTTSTDTQYF. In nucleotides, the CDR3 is TGTGCCAGCAGTCGGACAACTAGCACAGATACGCAGTATTTT.

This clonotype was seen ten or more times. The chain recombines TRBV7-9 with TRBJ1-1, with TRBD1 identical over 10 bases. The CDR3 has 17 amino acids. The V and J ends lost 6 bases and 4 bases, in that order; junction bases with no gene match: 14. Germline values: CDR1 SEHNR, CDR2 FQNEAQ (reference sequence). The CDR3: CASSSPGQGYWGTEAFF. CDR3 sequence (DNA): TGTGCCAGCAGTTCACCGGGACAGGGGTACTGGGGCACTGAAGCTTTCTTT.

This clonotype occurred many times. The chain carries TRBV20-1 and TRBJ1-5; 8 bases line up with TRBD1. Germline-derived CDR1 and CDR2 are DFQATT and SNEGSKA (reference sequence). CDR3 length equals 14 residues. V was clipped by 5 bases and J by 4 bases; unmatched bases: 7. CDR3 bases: TGCAGTGCTCTTCGGACAGGGAGAAATCAGCCCCAGCATTTT. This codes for CSALRTGRNQPQHF.

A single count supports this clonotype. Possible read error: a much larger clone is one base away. The CDR3 loop reads CASSFSIGRNSPLHF. The CDR3 DNA reads as TGTGCCAGCAGTTTTAGTATTGGGCGGAATTCACCCCTCCACTTT. The V call is TRBV12-3 or TRBV12-4, the J call TRBJ1-6; no definite D call. This CDR3 has 15 amino acids. Trimming cost V 3 bases and J 7 bases, with 13 bases left between them.

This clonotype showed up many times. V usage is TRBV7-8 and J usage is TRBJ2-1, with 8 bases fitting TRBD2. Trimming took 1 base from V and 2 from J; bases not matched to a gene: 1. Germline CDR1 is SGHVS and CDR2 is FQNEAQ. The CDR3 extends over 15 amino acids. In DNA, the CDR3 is TGTGCCAGCAGCTTAGGGGGACTAGCCTACAATGAGCAGTTCTTC. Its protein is CASSLGGLAYNEQFF.

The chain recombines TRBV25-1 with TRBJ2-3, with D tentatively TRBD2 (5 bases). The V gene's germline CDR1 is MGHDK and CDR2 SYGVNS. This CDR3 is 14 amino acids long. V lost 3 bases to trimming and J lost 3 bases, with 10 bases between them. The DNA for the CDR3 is TGTGCCAGCAGTGATGGGGAGTCGACAGATACGCAGTATTTT. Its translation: CASSDGESTDTQYF.

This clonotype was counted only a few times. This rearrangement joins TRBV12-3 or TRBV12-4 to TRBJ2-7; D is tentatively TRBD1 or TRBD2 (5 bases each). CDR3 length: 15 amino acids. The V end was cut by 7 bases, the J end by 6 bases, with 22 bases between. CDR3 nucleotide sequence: TGTGCCAGCACCCATCCGGGACCCCATTCGCGCGAGCAGTACTTC. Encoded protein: CASTHPGPHSREQYF.

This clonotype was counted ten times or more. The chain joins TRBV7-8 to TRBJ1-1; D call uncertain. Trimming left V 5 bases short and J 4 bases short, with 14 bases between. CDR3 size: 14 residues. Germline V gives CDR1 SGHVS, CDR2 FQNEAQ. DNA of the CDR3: TGTGCCAGCAGCCCGATACCGGCGGGCACTGAAGCTTTCTTT. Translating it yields CASSPIPAGTEAFF.

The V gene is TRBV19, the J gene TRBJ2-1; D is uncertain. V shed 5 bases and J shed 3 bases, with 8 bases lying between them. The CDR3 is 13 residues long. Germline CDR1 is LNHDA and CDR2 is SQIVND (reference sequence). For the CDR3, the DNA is TGTGCCAGTAGTTCTAAGTTCTACAATGAGCAGTTCTTC. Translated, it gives CASSSKFYNEQFF.

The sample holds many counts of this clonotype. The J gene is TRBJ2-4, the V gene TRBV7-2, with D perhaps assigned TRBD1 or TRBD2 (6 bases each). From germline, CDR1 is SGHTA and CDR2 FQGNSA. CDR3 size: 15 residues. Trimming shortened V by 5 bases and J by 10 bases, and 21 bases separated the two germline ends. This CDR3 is CASSPHGGPGGIQYF. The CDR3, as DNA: TGTGCCAGCAGCCCCCATGGGGGGCCCGGAGGGATTCAGTACTTC. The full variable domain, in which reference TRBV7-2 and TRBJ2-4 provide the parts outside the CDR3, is GAGVSQSPSNKVTEKGKDVELRCDPISGHTALYWYRQSLGQGLEFLIYFQGNSAPDKSGLPSDRFSAERTGGSVSTLTIQRTQQEDSAVYLCASSPHGGPGGIQYFGAGTRLSVL.

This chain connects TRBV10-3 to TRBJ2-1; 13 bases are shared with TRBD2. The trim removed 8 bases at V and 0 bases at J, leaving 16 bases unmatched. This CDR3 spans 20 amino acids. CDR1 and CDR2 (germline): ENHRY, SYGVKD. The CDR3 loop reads CAIGKRWTSGRDSSYNEQFF. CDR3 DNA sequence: TGTGCCATCGGCAAGAGGTGGACTAGCGGGAGAGATAGCTCCTACAATGAGCAGTTCTTC.

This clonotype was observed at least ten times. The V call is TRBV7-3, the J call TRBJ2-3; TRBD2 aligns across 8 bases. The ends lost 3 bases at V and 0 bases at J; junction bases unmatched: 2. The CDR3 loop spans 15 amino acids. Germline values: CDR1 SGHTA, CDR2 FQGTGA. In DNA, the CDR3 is TGTGCCAGCAGCTTTAGCGGGGCTAGCACAGATACGCAGTATTTT. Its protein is CASSFSGASTDTQYF.

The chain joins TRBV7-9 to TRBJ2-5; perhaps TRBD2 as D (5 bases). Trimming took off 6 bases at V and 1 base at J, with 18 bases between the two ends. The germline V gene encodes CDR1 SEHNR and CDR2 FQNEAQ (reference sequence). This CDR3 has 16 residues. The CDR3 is CASSRALGPSQETQYF. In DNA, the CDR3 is TGTGCCAGCAGTCGCGCACTAGGACCTAGCCAAGAGACCCAGTACTTC.

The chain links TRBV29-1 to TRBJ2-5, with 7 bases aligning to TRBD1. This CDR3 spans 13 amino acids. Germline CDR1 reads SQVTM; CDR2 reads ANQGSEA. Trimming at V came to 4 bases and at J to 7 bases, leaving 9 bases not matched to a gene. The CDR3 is CSVGGQGVGTQYF. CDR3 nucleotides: TGCAGCGTTGGAGGTCAGGGGGTCGGGACCCAGTACTTC. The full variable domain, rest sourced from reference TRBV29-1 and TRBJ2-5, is SAVISQKPSRDICQRGTSLTIQCQVDSQVTMMFWYRQQPGQSLTLIATANQGSEATYESGFVIDKFPISRPNLTFSTLTVSNMSPEDSSIYLCSVGGQGVGTQYFGPGTRLLVL.

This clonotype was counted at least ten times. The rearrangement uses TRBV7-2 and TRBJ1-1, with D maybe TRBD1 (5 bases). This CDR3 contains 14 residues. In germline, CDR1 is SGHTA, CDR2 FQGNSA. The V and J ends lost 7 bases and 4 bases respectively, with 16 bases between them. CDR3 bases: TGTGCCAGCACCCCGGCCGGGGGAACCACTGAAGCTTTCTTT. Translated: CASTPAGGTTEAFF.

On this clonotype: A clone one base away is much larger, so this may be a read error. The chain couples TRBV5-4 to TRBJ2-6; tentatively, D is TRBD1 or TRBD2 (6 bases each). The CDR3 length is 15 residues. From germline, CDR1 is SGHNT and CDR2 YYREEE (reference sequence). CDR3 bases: TGTGCCAGCACCTCGACCCTTTCGGGGGCCAACGTCATGACTTTC. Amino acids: CASTSTLSGANVMTF. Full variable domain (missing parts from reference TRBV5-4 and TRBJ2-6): ETGVTQSPTHLIKTRGQQVTLRCSSQSGHNTVSWYQQALGQGPQFIFQYYREEENGRGNFPPRFSGLQFPNYSSELNVNALELDDSALYLCASTSTLSGANVMTFGAGSRLTVL.

The CDR3 sequence is CSPTGPNEKLFF. In DNA form, the CDR3 reads TGCAGCCCGACAGGTCCTAATGAAAAACTGTTTTTT. This chain uses TRBV20-1 with TRBJ1-4, with D perhaps matching TRBD1 (6 bases). The CDR3 has 12 amino acids. CDR1 and CDR2 from the germline V gene are DFQATT and SNEGSKA (reference sequence).